This TCR delta chain derives from a study of gamma-delta chains in newborns, infants, children. The wider study: Microbial exposure reportedly drives polyclonal innate γδ T cell expansion after birth.

CDR1 is GEAIGNYY and CDR2 is EKD in the germline V gene. The length of the CDR3 is 18 residues. The junction had 4 bases not matched to a gene; V was cut back by 1 base and J by 2 bases. TCRdb re-processed the reads using CATT. The sample includes roughly 15,000 delta-chain clones, around 7% seen only once; the top ten take about 20%. Comment on this clone: This sample also contains other DNA sequences that code for the same CDR3.

The gene calls are TRDV2 and TRDJ3; the match to TRDD3 covers 10 bases. The material sequenced was blood. This receptor was obtained from a child who was a newborn, infant or young child, either healthy, febrile or measles-vaccinated (not recorded which). CDR3 loop: CACDTGGYYTWDTRQMFF. The CDR3 DNA reads TGTGCCTGTGACACTGGGGGATACTACACCTGGGACACCCGACAGATGTTTTTC.